This T cell receptor beta chain is from a study of cytomegalovirus exposure and HLA in healthy donors. Trimming removed 5 bases from V and 0 bases from J, with 14 bases in between. This CDR3 has 16 residues. CDR1 is SGHTA and CDR2 is FQGNSA in the germline V gene. About this clone: The antigen is undetermined.

The table came from immunoSEQ multiplex PCR; TCRdb's copy has only in-frame clones and leaves some out. The data show roughly 47,000 clones, 90% to 95% seen once. General observations from the study: Among the CMV-associated chains, three were confirmed in vitro as specific for CMV antigens.

The receptor was isolated from a woman under 30 in good health and CMV-seronegative. Sequencing was done on a sample of PBMCs. This chain uses TRBV7-2 with TRBJ1-3, with D maybe TRBD1 (6 bases). The CDR3 sequence: CASSRLGQSSGNTIYF. The CDR3 DNA reads TGTGCCAGCAGCCGCCTCGGACAGAGCTCTGGAAACACCATATATTTT.